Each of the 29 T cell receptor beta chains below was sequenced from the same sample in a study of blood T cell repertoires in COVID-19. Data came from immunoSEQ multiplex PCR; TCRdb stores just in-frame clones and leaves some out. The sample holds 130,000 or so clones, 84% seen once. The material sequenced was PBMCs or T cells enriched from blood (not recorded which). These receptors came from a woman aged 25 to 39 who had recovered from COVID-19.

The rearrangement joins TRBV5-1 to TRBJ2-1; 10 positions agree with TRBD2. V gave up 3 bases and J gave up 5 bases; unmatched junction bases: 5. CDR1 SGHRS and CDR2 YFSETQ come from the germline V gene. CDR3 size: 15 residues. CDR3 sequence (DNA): TGCGCCAGCAGCTACGGACTAGCGGTCGACAATGAGCAGTTCTTC. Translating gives CASSYGLAVDNEQFF.

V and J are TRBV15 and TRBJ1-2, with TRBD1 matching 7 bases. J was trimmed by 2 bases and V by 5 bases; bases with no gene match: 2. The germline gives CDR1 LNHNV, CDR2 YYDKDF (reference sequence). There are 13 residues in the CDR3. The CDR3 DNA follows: TGTGCCACCAGCGAACAGGGGAACTATGGCTACACCTTC. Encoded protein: CATSEQGNYGYTF.

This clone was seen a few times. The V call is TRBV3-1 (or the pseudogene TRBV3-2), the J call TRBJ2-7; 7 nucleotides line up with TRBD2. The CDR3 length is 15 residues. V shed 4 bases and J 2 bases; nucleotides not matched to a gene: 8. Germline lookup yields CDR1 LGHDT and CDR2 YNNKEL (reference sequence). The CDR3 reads CASSRLTSATYEQYF. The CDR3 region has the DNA TGTGCCAGCAGCCGATTAACTAGCGCGACCTACGAGCAGTACTTC.

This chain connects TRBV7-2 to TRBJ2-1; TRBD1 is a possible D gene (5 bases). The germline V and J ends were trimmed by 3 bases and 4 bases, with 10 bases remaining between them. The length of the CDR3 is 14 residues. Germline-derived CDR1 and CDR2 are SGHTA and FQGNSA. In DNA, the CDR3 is TGTGCCAGCAGCTTCCAGGGAACATACAATGAGCAGTTCTTC. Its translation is CASSFQGTYNEQFF.

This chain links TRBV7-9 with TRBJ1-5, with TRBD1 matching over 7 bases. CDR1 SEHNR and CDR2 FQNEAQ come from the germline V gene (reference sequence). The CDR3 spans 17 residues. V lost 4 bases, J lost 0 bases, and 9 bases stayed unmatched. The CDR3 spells CASSSVPRGISNQPQHF. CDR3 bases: TGTGCCAGCAGCTCCGTCCCCAGGGGGATTAGCAATCAGCCCCAGCATTTT.

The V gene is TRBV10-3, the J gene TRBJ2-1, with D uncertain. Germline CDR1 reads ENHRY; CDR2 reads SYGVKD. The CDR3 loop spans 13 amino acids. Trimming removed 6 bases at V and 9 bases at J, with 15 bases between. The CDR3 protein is CAISQLESGEQFF. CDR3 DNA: TGTGCCATCAGCCAGCTAGAGTCGGGTGAGCAGTTCTTC.

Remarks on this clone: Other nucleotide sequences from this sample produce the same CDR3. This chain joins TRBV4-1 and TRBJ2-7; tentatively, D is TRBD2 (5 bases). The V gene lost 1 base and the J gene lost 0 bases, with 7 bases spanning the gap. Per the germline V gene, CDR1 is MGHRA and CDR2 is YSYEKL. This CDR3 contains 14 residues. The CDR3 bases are TGCGCCAGCAGCCAAGTGGGGAGCTCCTACGAGCAGTACTTC. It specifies CASSQVGSSYEQYF.

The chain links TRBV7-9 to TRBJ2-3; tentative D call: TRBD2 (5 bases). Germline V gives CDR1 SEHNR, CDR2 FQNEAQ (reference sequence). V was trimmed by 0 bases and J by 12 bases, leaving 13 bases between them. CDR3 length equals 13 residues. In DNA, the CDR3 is TGTGCCAGCAGCTTAGCCCTAAGCGGTATCCAGTATTTT. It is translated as CASSLALSGIQYF.

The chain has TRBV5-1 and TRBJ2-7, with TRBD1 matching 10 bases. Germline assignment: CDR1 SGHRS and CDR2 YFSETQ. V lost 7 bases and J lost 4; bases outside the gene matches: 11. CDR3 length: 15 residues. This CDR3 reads CASRVQDRGNYEQYF. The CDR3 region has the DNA TGCGCCAGCCGAGTCCAGGACAGGGGGAATTACGAGCAGTACTTC.

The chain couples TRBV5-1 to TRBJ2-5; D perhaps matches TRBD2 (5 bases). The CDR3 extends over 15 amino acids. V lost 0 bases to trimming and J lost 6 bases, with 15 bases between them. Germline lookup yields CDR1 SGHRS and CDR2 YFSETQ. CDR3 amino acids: CASSLERILVQTQYF. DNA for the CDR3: TGCGCCAGCAGCTTGGAACGGATACTAGTCCAGACCCAGTACTTC.

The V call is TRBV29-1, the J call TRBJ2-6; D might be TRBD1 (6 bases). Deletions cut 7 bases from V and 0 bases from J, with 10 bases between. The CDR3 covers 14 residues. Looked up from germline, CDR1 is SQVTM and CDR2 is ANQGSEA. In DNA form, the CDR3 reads TGCAGCGCCCGAGGGGGCTCTGGGGCCAACGTCCTGACTTTC. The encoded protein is CSARGGSGANVLTF. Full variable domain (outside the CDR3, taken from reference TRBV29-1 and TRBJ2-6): SAVISQKPSRDICQRGTSLTIQCQVDSQVTMMFWYRQQPGQSLTLIATANQGSEATYESGFVIDKFPISRPNLTFSTLTVSNMSPEDSSIYLCSARGGSGANVLTFGAGSRLTVL.

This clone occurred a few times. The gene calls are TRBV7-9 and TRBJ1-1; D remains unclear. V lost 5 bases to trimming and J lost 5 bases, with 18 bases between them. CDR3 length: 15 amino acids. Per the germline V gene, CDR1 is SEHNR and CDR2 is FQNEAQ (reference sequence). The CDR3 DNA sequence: TGTGCCAGCAGCCCCCTCCGAGGTAAGAAGACTGAAGCTTTCTTT. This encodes CASSPLRGKKTEAFF.

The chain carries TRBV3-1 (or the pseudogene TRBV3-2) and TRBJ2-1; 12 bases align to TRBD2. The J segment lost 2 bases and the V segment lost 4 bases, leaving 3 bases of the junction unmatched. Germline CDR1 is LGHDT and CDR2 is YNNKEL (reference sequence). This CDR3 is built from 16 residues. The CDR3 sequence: CASSRTSGTTYNEQFF. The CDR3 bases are TGTGCCAGCAGCCGGACTAGCGGGACTACCTACAATGAGCAGTTCTTC.

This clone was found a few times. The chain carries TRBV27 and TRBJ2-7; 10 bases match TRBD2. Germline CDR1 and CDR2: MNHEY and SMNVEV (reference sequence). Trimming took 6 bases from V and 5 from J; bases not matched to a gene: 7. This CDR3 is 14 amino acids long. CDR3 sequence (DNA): TGTGCCAGCAGCCTGGGACTAGCGAGGGACGAGCAGTACTTC. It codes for CASSLGLARDEQYF.

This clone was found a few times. CDR3 coding DNA: TGTGCCAACGAGGGTGGCTCCTACAATGAGCAGTTCTTC. Translated, it gives CANEGGSYNEQFF. This chain joins TRBV7-2 and TRBJ2-1, with a possible D match to TRBD2 (5 bases). This CDR3 is 13 amino acids long. CDR1 is SGHTA, CDR2 FQGNSA, per germline. Trimming cost V 10 bases and J 0 bases, with 10 bases left between them.

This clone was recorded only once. CDR3 in amino acids: CASSSIPGLAGGPPYNEQFF. The CDR3 nucleotides are TGTGCCAGCAGTTCCATCCCGGGACTAGCGGGAGGGCCCCCCTACAATGAGCAGTTCTTC. This sequence joins TRBV27 and TRBJ2-1; TRBD2 aligns across 16 bases. Germline loops: CDR1 MNHEY, CDR2 SMNVEV (reference sequence). Losses at the gene ends were 4 bases for V and 2 bases for J; bases not matched to a gene: 11. The CDR3 runs 20 residues.

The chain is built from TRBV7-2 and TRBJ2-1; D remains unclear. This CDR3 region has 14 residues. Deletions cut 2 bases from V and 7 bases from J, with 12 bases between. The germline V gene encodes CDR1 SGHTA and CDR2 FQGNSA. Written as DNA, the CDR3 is TGTGCCAGCAGCTTACCCAGCCTACTAAATGAGCAGTTCTTC. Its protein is CASSLPSLLNEQFF.

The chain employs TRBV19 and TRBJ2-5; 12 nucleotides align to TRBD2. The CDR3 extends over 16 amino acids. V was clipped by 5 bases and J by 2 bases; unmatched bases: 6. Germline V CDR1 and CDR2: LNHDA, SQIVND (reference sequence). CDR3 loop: CASSPRLAGEQETQYF. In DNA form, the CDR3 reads TGTGCCAGTAGTCCACGACTAGCGGGGGAACAAGAGACCCAGTACTTC.

The CDR3 loop is CASSLAGAGEKLFF. In nucleotides, the CDR3 is TGTGCCAGCAGCTTAGCAGGGGCTGGTGAAAAACTGTTTTTT. The rearrangement links TRBV7-6 to TRBJ1-4, with D perhaps matching TRBD1 (5 bases). Trimming took 0 bases from V and 7 from J, leaving 9 bases between them. This CDR3 comprises 14 residues. Germline-derived CDR1 and CDR2 are SGHVS and FNYEAQ.

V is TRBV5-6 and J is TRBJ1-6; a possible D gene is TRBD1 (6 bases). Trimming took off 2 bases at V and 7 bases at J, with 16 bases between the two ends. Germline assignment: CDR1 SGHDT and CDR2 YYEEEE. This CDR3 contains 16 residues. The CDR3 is CASSFGQFLSNSPLHF. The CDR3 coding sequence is TGTGCCAGCAGCTTCGGACAGTTCCTCTCCAATTCACCCCTCCACTTT.

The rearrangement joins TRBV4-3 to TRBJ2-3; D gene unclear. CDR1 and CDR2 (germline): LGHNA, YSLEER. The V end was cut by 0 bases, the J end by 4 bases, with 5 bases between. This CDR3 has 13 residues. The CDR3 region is CASSQDHPDTQYF. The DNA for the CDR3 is TGCGCCAGCAGCCAAGATCATCCAGATACGCAGTATTTT.

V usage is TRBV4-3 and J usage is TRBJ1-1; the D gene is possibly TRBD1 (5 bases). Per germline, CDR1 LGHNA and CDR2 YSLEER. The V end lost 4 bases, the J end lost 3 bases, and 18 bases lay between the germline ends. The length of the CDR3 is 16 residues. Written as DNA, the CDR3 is TGCGCCAGCAGCCGCGCGGTGGGCAGGGTGGACACTGAAGCTTTCTTT. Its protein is CASSRAVGRVDTEAFF.

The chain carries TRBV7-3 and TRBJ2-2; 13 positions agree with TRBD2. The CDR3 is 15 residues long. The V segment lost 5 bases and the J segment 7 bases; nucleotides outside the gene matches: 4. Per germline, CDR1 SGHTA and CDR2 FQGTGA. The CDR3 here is CASSPRTSGSGELFF. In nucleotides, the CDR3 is TGTGCCAGCAGCCCCCGGACTAGCGGGAGCGGGGAGCTGTTTTTT. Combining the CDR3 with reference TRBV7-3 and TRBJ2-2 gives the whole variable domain GAGVSQTPSNKVTEKGKYVELRCDPISGHTALYWYRQSLGQGPEFLIYFQGTGAADDSGLPNDRFFAVRPEGSVSTLKIQRTERGDSAVYLCASSPRTSGSGELFFGEGSRLTVL.

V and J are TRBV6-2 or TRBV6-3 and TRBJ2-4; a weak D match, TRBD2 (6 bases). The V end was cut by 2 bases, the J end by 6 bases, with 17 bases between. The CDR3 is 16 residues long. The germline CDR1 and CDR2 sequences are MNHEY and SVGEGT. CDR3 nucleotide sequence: TGTGCCAGCAGTTACGGAGGGGCAAGTGAAGGAAACATTCAGTACTTC. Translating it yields CASSYGGASEGNIQYF.

CDR3 sequence (DNA): TGTGCCAGCAGTGGGGTCCGGGACGTCGGCGTGACAGGGAAAGCCGGGGAGCTGTTTTTT. Protein product: CASSGVRDVGVTGKAGELFF. This chain uses TRBV28 with TRBJ2-2; 7 bases are shared with TRBD1. Per the germline V gene, CDR1 is MDHEN and CDR2 is SYDVKM. J was trimmed by 6 bases and V by 5 bases; bases with no gene match: 24. The CDR3 extends over 20 amino acids.

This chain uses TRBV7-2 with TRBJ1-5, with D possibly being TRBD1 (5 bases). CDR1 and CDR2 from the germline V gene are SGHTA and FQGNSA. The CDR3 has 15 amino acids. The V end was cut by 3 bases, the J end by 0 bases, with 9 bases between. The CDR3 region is CASSFRGDSNQPQHF. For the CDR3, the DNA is TGTGCCAGCAGCTTTCGGGGGGATAGCAATCAGCCCCAGCATTTT.

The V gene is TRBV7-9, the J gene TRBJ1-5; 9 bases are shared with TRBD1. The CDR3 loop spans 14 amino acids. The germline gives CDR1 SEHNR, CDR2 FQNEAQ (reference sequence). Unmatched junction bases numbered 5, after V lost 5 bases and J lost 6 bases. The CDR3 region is CASSRDREGQPQHF. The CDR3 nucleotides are TGTGCCAGCAGCCGGGACAGGGAGGGTCAGCCCCAGCATTTT. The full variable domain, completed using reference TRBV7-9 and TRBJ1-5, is DTGVSQNPRHKITKRGQNVTFRCDPISEHNRLYWYRQTLGQGPEFLTYFQNEAQLEKSRLLSDRFSAERPKGSFSTLEIQRTEQGDSAMYLCASSRDREGQPQHFGDGTRLSIL.

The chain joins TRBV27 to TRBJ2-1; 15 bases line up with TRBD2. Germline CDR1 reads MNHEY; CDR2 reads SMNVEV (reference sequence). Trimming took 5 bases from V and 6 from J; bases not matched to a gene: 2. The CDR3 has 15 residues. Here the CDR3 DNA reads TGTGCCAGCAGTCGGACTAGCGGGAGGGTCAATGAGCAGTTCTTC. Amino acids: CASSRTSGRVNEQFF.

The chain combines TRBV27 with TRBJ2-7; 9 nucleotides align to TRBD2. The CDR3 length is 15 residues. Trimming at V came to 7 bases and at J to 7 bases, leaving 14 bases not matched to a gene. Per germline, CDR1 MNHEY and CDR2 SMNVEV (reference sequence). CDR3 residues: CASTPLGREGSEQYF. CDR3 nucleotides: TGTGCCAGCACCCCCCTCGGGCGGGAGGGCAGTGAGCAGTACTTC.